The 17 T cell receptor beta chains below were found in one sample sequenced in a study of blood T cell repertoires in COVID-19. The assay was immunoSEQ multiplex PCR, and TCRdb's table has in-frame clones only and misses some. This sample has fewer than 300,000 clones, with 80% to 95% found just once. Specimen: PBMCs or T cells enriched from blood (not recorded which). The receptors stem from a woman in her thirties who had recovered from COVID-19.

The chain employs TRBV5-8 and TRBJ2-7, with TRBD2 matching 9 bases. There are 15 residues in the CDR3. CDR1 SGHTS and CDR2 YDEGEE come from the germline V gene. V was pared by 4 bases and J by 6 bases, with 11 bases of the junction left unmatched. CDR3 nucleotide sequence: TGTGCCAGCAGCATTTTAGCGGGAGCCTTTTCCGAGCAGTACTTC. The encoded protein is CASSILAGAFSEQYF.

The CDR3 bases are TGCGCCAGCAGTGAGAGGGGGACTAGCGGACCTAGCACAGATACGCAGTATTTT. It is translated as CASSERGTSGPSTDTQYF. The J gene is TRBJ2-3, the V gene TRBV10-1, with 11 nucleotides matching TRBD2. V shed 2 bases, J shed 0 bases, and the junction held 7 bases outside the gene matches. This CDR3 spans 18 amino acids. From germline, CDR1 is WNHNN and CDR2 SYGVQD (reference sequence).

The V and J genes are TRBV6-2 or TRBV6-3 and TRBJ2-7; D perhaps matches TRBD1 (5 bases). V lost 2 bases, J lost 2 bases, and 10 bases lay in between. The CDR3 spans 14 residues. Germline CDR1 and CDR2: MNHEY and SVGEGT. CDR3 in amino acids: CASSYSQGAYEQYF. As DNA, the CDR3 is TGTGCCAGCAGTTACAGTCAGGGTGCCTACGAGCAGTACTTC.

The J gene is TRBJ1-3, the V gene TRBV2, with D unclear. V lost 6 bases and J 0 bases, leaving 9 bases between the germline ends. The CDR3 extends over 14 amino acids. CDR1 is SNHLY, CDR2 FYNNEI, per germline. CDR3 bases: TGTGCCAGCAGGACTGAGCGCTCTGGAAACACCATATATTTT. Amino acid sequence: CASRTERSGNTIYF.

This clone was recorded only once. J is TRBJ2-1 and V is TRBV19, with 14 bases aligning to TRBD2. The CDR3 sequence is 18 residues long. Losses at the gene ends were 6 bases for V and 3 bases for J; bases not matched to a gene: 10. Per the germline V gene, CDR1 is LNHDA and CDR2 is SQIVND (reference sequence). The DNA of the CDR3 is TGTGCCAGTAGACTCGTCGGGACTAGCGGGAGTTACTACAATGAGCAGTTCTTC. Its protein is CASRLVGTSGSYYNEQFF.

The chain couples TRBV2 to TRBJ2-2, with TRBD2 matching 9 bases. With 3 bases clipped from V and 0 bases from J, the junction kept 14 bases outside the gene matches. This CDR3 is 20 amino acids long. Germline V lookup: CDR1 SNHLY, CDR2 FYNNEI. The CDR3 DNA follows: TGTGCCAGCAGTGATGATAAAGGGACTAGCTCCGCCCCGAACACCGGGGAGCTGTTTTTT. The encoded protein is CASSDDKGTSSAPNTGELFF. The full variable domain, with the rest looked up from reference TRBV2 and TRBJ2-2, is EPEVTQTPSHQVTQMGQEVILRCVPISNHLYFYWYRQILGQKVEFLVSFYNNEISEKSEIFDDQFSVERPDGSNFTLKIRSTKLEDSAMYFCASSDDKGTSSAPNTGELFFGEGSRLTVL.

The chain recombines TRBV27 with TRBJ1-5; D is perhaps TRBD1 (5 bases). V lost 7 bases and J lost 3, with 13 bases in between. This CDR3 is built from 14 residues. Germline CDR1 is MNHEY and CDR2 is SMNVEV (reference sequence). The CDR3 region is CASKSGYDNQPQHF. In nucleotides, the CDR3 is TGTGCCAGCAAATCAGGGTATGACAATCAGCCCCAGCATTTT.

This rearrangement joins TRBV29-1 to TRBJ2-7, with a tentative D call TRBD1 (6 bases). V lost 2 bases, J lost 0 bases, and 17 bases lay in between. This CDR3 comprises 16 residues. Germline loops: CDR1 SQVTM, CDR2 ANQGSEA. The CDR3 DNA sequence: TGCAGCGTTGAACCCTGGACAGTCGGTAACTCCTACGAGCAGTACTTC. Encoded protein: CSVEPWTVGNSYEQYF.

This chain connects TRBV19 to TRBJ2-7; TRBD1 agrees at 9 bases. Unmatched junction bases numbered 8, after V lost 6 bases and J lost 2 bases. The CDR3 has 15 amino acids. Germline CDR1 LNHDA, CDR2 SQIVND (reference sequence). The CDR3 loop reads CASRSRDRDTYEQYF. CDR3 in DNA: TGTGCCAGTAGAAGCCGGGACAGGGATACCTACGAGCAGTACTTC.

The genes are TRBV7-2 and TRBJ2-2; 8 bases match TRBD2. The CDR3 consists of 14 residues. Trimming removed 6 bases from V and 7 bases from J; junction bases left unmatched: 7. Germline V gives CDR1 SGHTA, CDR2 FQGNSA. The CDR3 DNA reads TGTGCCAGCAGGAGCGGGAGTCGTCACGGGGAGCTGTTTTTT. This encodes CASRSGSRHGELFF.

The chain carries TRBV24-1 and TRBJ2-1, with D possibly being TRBD2 (6 bases). The CDR3 runs 15 residues. The germline V gene has CDR1 KGHDR and CDR2 SFDVKD. Trimming took 9 bases from V and 5 from J, leaving 19 bases between them. The chain's CDR3 is CATDTGLPLDNEQFF. The DNA for the CDR3 is TGTGCCACCGACACCGGACTACCCCTAGACAATGAGCAGTTCTTC.

The J gene is TRBJ1-5, the V gene TRBV11-2; 8 bases align to TRBD1. V lost 1 base and J lost 4; bases outside the gene matches: 3. Germline assignment: CDR1 SGHAT and CDR2 FQNNGV. This CDR3 has 15 amino acids. CDR3 DNA: TGTGCCAGCAGCTTAGGGACAGGGCCTAATCAGCCCCAGCATTTT. It specifies CASSLGTGPNQPQHF. Together with reference TRBV11-2 and TRBJ1-5, the CDR3 gives the full variable domain: EAGVAQSPRYKIIEKRQSVAFWCNPISGHATLYWYQQILGQGPKLLIQFQNNGVVDDSQLPKDRFSAERLKGVDSTLKIQPAKLEDSAVYLCASSLGTGPNQPQHFGDGTRLSIL.

The chain is built from TRBV5-5 and TRBJ2-2; the match to TRBD1 covers 10 bases. Unmatched junction bases numbered 4, after V lost 4 bases and J lost 1 base. This CDR3 spans 16 amino acids. CDR1 and CDR2 (germline): SGHKS, YYEKEE (reference sequence). CDR3: CASSEGQGRNTGELFF. The DNA of the CDR3 is TGTGCCAGCAGCGAGGGACAGGGGAGGAACACCGGGGAGCTGTTTTTT.

The chain employs TRBV5-4 and TRBJ2-1, with 7 bases lining up with TRBD2. V dropped 2 bases and J dropped 2; count of bases not matched to a gene: 4. This CDR3 has 15 residues. Per the germline V gene, CDR1 is SGHNT and CDR2 is YYREEE (reference sequence). CDR3 DNA: TGTGCCAGCAGCTTAACTAGCGCTACCTACAATGAGCAGTTCTTC. Translating it yields CASSLTSATYNEQFF. The entire variable domain, with the rest obtained from reference TRBV5-4 and TRBJ2-1, is as follows: ETGVTQSPTHLIKTRGQQVTLRCSSQSGHNTVSWYQQALGQGPQFIFQYYREEENGRGNFPPRFSGLQFPNYSSELNVNALELDDSALYLCASSLTSATYNEQFFGPGTRLTVL.

This chain joins TRBV6-2 or TRBV6-3 and TRBJ2-3; 10 bases match TRBD2. The ends lost 5 bases at V and 10 bases at J; junction bases unmatched: 6. The CDR3 length is 13 residues. The germline gives CDR1 MNHEY, CDR2 SVGEGT. The CDR3 loop reads CASSPTSGTPQYF. Here the CDR3 DNA reads TGTGCCAGCAGTCCCACTAGCGGGACGCCGCAGTATTTT.

The CDR3 bases are TGTGCCAGCAGCCGTCCCCCTGGACTCCAAGAGACCCAGTACTTC. This gives the protein CASSRPPGLQETQYF. The chain combines TRBV28 with TRBJ2-5; TRBD2 is a possible D gene (5 bases). The CDR3 consists of 15 residues. Germline V CDR1 and CDR2: MDHEN, SYDVKM. V lost 6 bases, J lost 1 base, and 15 bases lay in between.

V and J are TRBV28 and TRBJ2-2; 10 bases agree with TRBD1. From germline, CDR1 is MDHEN and CDR2 SYDVKM. The trim removed 5 bases at V and 0 bases at J, leaving 9 bases unmatched. This CDR3 is built from 18 residues. The CDR3 nucleotides are TGTGCCAGCAGTCTTCCTCCCGGACAGGGGGCGAACACCGGGGAGCTGTTTTTT. Translated, it gives CASSLPPGQGANTGELFF.